Below are 2 T cell receptor beta chains sequenced from a single sample in a study of blood T cell repertoires in COVID-19 (dated by TCRdb to the early 2020s). Library creation used the immunoSEQ multiplex PCR assay. Sourced from immuneACCESS, this table was stored by TCRdb with only in-frame sequences that have V and J called. A share of the clones is absent; for the studies checked, an unresolved V gene accounts for under half, and the remainder has no known explanation. This sample gives 200,000 to 250,000 clones in total; less than 90% of them show up just once. The ten largest clones take up roughly 2.4% of the sample. Material: peripheral blood. These receptors all stem from a woman aged 50 to 60 with acute or convalescent COVID-19.

The chain uses TRBV2 and TRBJ2-3, with TRBD2 matching over 7 bases. The germline V gene has CDR1 SNHLY and CDR2 FYNNEI. Trimming took 7 bases from V and 4 from J; bases not matched to a gene: 11. The CDR3 is made up of 15 amino acids. CDR3 amino acids: CASTPTSSFPDTQYF. The CDR3, as DNA: TGTGCCAGCACCCCGACTAGCAGTTTCCCAGATACGCAGTATTTT.

V usage is TRBV15 and J usage is TRBJ1-4; D gene uncertain. Germline CDR1 LNHNV, CDR2 YYDKDF (reference sequence). CDR3 size: 14 residues. Trimming stripped 3 bases from V and 3 bases from J, with 8 bases between. The CDR3 region is CATSRRYSNEKLFF. CDR3 in DNA: TGTGCCACCAGCAGGAGGTACTCTAATGAAAAACTGTTTTTT.